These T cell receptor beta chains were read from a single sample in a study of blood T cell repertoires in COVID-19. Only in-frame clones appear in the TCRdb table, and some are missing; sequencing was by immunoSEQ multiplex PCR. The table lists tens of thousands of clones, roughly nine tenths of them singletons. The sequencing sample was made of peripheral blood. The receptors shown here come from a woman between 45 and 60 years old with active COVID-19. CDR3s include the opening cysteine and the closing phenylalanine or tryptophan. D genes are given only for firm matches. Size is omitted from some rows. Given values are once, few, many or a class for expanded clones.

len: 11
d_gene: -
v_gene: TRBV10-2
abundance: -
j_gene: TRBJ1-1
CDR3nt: TGCGCCAGCCTGGGGACTTTCGAAGCTTTCTTT
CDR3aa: CASLGTFEAFF

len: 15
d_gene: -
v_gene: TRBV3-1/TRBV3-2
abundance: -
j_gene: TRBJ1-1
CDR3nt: TGTGCCAGCAGCCCCTCTCAACGGGGGGTTGATGAAGCTTTCTTT
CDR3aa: CASSPSQRGVDEAFF

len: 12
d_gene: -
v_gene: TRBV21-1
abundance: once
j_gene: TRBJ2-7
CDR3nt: TGTGCCAGGGCCCCGGGAGCCTACGAGCAGTACTTC
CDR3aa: CARAPGAYEQYF

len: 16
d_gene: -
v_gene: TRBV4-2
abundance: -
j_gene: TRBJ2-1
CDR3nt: TGTGCCAGCAGCCCCGGCGGGGACTTTTCCTACAATGAGCAGTTCTTC
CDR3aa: CASSPGGDFSYNEQFF

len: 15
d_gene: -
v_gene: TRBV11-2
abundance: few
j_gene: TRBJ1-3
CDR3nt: TGTGCCAGCAGCTTAGACCACAGCTCTGGAAACACCATATATTTT
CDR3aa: CASSLDHSSGNTIYF

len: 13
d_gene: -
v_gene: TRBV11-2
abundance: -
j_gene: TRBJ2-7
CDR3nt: TGTGCCAGCAGCTTAGGAGGGTCCCTCGAGCAGTACTTC
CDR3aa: CASSLGGSLEQYF

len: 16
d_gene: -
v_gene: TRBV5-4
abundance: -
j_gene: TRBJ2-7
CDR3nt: TGTGCCAGCAGCACGGCAACTCAGCGGGTGAGCTACGAGCAGTACTTC
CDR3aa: CASSTATQRVSYEQYF

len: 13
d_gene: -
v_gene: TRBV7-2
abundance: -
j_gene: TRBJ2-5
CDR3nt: TGTGCCAGCAGCTTAGATTCGCGACAGCCCCAGTACTTC
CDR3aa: CASSLDSRQPQYF

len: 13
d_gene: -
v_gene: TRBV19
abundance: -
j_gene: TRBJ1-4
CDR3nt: TGTGCCAGTAGTACCCACAGGGTTGAAAAACTGTTTTTT
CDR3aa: CASSTHRVEKLFF

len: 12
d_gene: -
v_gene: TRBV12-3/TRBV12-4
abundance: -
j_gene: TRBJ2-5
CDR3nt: TGTGCCAGCAGTTTAGCGGGGCAGACCCAGTACTTC
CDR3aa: CASSLAGQTQYF

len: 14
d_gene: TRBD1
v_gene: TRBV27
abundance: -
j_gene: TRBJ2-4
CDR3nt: TGTGCCACCAGCTTTGAGGGGGCCAGGAACATTCAGTACTTC
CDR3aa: CATSFEGARNIQYF

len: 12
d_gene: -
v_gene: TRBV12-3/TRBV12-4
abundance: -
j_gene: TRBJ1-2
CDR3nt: TGTGCCAGCAGCTCCCCGGGCTATGGCTACACCTTC
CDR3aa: CASSSPGYGYTF

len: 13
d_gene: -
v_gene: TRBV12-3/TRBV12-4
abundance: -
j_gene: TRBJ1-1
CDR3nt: TGTGCCAGCAGTTTGGGTTTCGGGAGGGGAGCTTTCTTT
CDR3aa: CASSLGFGRGAFF

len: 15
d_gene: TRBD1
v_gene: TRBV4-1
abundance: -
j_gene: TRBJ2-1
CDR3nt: TGCGCCAGCAGCCGAGGGACAGGGTCGGGCAATGAGCAGTTCTTC
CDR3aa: CASSRGTGSGNEQFF

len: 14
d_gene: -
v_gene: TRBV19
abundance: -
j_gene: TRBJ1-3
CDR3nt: TGTGCCAGTAGTATAGACAGCTCTGGAAACACCATATATTTT
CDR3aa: CASSIDSSGNTIYF

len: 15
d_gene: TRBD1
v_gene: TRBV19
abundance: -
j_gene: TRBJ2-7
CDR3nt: TGTGCCAGTAGCCGACCGGGACAGGGGTTCTACGAGCAGTACTTC
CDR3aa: CASSRPGQGFYEQYF

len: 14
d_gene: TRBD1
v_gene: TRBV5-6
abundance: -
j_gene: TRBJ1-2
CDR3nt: TGTGCCAGCAGCCCGGGACAGATGAACTATGGCTACACCTTC
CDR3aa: CASSPGQMNYGYTF

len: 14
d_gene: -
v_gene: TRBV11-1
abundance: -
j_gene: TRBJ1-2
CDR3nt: TGTGCCAGCAGCTTAGATCCACGCAGGGATGGCTACACCTTC
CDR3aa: CASSLDPRRDGYTF

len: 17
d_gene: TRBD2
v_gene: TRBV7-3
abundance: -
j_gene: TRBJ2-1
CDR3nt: TGTGCCAGCAGCTTCTTATTTGGGACTAGCGGAAACAATGAGCAGTTCTTC
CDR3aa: CASSFLFGTSGNNEQFF

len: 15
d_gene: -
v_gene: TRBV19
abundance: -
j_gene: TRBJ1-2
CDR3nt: TGTGCCAGTAAGGCAGGATACCTTGCTAACTATGGCTACACCTTC
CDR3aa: CASKAGYLANYGYTF

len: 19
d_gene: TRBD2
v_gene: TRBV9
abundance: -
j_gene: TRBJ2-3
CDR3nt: TGTGCCAGCAGCGTAAGCGAAGGTAGCGGGAGGGCCGGCACAGATACGCAGTATTTT
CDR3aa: CASSVSEGSGRAGTDTQYF

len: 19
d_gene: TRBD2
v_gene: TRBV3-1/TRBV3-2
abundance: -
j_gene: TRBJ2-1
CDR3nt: TGTGCCAGCAGCCAAGATCTACTAGCGGGCTCGAGCTCCTACAATGAGCAGTTCTTC
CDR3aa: CASSQDLLAGSSSYNEQFF

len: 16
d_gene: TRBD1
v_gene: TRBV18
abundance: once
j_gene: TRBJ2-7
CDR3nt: TGTGCCAGCTCACTGAACAGGGGGGATCCACTCTACGAGCAGTACTTC
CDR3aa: CASSLNRGDPLYEQYF

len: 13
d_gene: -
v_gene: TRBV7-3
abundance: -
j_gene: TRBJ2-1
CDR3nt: TGTGCCAGCAGCTTACCGGGGGTCAATGAGCAGTTCTTC
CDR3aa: CASSLPGVNEQFF

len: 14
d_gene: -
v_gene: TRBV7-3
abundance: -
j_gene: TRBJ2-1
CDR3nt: TGTGCCAGCAGCGCGGGATCCTCAAACAATGAGCAGTTCTTC
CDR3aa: CASSAGSSNNEQFF

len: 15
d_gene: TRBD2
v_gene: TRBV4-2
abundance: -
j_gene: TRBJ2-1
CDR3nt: TGTGCCAGCAGCCAAAGGGACTACCAGTACAATGAGCAGTTCTTC
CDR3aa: CASSQRDYQYNEQFF

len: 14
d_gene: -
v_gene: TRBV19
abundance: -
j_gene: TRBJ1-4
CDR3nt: TGTGCCAGTAGTATGAGGGAGGCTAATGAAAAACTGTTTTTT
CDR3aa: CASSMREANEKLFF

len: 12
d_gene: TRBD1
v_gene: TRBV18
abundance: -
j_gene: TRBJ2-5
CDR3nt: TGTGCCAGCTCCGGGACAGGAGAGACCCAGTACTTC
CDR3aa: CASSGTGETQYF

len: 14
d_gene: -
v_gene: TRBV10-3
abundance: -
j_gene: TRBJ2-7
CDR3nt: TGTGCCATCAGTGAGTGGGCCGGGACCTACGAGCAGTACTTC
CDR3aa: CAISEWAGTYEQYF

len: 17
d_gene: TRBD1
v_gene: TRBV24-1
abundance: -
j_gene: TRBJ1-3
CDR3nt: TGTGCCACCAGTGCGGGACAGGGGGCCGCCGAGGGAAACACCATATATTTT
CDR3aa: CATSAGQGAAEGNTIYF

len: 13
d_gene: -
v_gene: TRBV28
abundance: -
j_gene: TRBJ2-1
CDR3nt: TGTGCCAGCAGTCCCCGAGGCCCCAATGAGCAGTTCTTC
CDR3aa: CASSPRGPNEQFF

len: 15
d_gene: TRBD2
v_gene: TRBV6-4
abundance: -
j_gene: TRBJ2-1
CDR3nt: TGTGCCAGCAGTCAGACTAGCGGACCTGGGGATGAGCAGTTCTTC
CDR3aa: CASSQTSGPGDEQFF

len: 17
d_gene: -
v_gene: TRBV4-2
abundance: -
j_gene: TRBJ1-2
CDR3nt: TGTGCCAGCAGCCAAGATGGGTCGGGTGGAATGAACTATGGCTACACCTTC
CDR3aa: CASSQDGSGGMNYGYTF

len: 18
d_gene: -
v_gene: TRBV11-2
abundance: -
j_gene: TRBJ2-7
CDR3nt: TGTGCCAGCAGAGCTCCGGGACAAATTCCGCAACGCCCCTACGAGCAGTACTTC
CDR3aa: CASRAPGQIPQRPYEQYF

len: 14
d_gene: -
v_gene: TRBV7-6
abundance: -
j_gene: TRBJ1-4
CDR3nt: TGTGCCAGCAGCGACCCGGGACAACCTGAAAAACTGTTTTTT
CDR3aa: CASSDPGQPEKLFF

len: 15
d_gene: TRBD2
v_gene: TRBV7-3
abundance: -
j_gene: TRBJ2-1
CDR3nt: TGTGCCAGCAGCTTTCGCGGGGGCTCCTACAATGAGCAGTTCTTC
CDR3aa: CASSFRGGSYNEQFF

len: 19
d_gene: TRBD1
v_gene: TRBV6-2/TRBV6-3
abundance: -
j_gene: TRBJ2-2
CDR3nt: TGTGCCAGCAGTTACTCGAAACCGGAGACAGGGTGGGACACCGGGGAGCTGTTTTTT
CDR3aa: CASSYSKPETGWDTGELFF

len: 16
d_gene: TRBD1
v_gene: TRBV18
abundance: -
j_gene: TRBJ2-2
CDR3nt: TGTGCCAGCTCAACAGGACAGGGGATCGGCACCGGGGAGCTGTTTTTT
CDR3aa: CASSTGQGIGTGELFF

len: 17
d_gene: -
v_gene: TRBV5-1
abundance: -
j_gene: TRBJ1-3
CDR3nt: TGCGCCAGCAGCGACCGGACGGGAGGCCTAAGTGGAAACACCATATATTTT
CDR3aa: CASSDRTGGLSGNTIYF

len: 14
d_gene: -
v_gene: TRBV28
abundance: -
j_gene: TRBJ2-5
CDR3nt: TGTGCCAGCAGTTTAGCAGGGTATACAGAGACCCAGTACTTC
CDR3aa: CASSLAGYTETQYF

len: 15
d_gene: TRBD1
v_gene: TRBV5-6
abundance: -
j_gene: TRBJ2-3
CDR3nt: TGTGCCAGCAGCTTGGACAGGGGCAGTACAGATACGCAGTATTTT
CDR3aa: CASSLDRGSTDTQYF

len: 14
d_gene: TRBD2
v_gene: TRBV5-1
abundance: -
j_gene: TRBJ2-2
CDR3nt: TGCGCCAGCCGGGCGGGAGGGGGCACCGGGGAGCTGTTTTTT
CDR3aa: CASRAGGGTGELFF

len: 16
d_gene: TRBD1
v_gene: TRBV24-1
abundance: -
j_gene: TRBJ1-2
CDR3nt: TGTGCCACCAGTGATCCCCAGGGACAGGGCAACTATGGCTACACCTTC
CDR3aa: CATSDPQGQGNYGYTF

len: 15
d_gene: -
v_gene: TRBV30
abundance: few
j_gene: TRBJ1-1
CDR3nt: TGTGCCTGGGAAAGAGGCGGGCGGTGGGGCACTGAAGCTTTCTTT
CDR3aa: CAWERGGRWGTEAFF

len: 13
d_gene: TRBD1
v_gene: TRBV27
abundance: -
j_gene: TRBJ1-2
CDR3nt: TGTGCCAGCAGTTACAGGGGGCGGGATGGCTACACCTTC
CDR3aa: CASSYRGRDGYTF

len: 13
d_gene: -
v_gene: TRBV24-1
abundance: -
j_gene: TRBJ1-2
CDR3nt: TGTGCCACCAACGAGGGGGTTGGCGATGGCTACACCTTC
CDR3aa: CATNEGVGDGYTF